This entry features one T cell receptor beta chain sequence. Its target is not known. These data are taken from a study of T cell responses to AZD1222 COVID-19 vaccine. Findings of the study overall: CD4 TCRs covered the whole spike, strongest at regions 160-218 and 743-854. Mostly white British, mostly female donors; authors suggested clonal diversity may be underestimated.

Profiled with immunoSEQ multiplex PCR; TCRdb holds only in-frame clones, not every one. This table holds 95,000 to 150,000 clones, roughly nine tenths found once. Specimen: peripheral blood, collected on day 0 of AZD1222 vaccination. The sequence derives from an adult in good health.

As DNA, the CDR3 is TGCGCCAGCAGCTTGGCAGGGAACTCCTACGAGCAGTACTTC. Amino acid sequence: CASSLAGNSYEQYF. The chain recombines TRBV5-1 with TRBJ2-7; perhaps TRBD1 as D (5 bases). The CDR3 is made up of 14 amino acids. Looked up from germline, CDR1 is SGHRS and CDR2 is YFSETQ. The V end was cut by 0 bases, the J end by 0 bases, with 7 bases between.